The present TCR beta chain was sequenced within a study of cytomegalovirus exposure and HLA in healthy donors. The donors were members of the validation cohort, which comprised about 120 subjects and was separate from the first cohort of roughly 700 subjects. CDR1 and CDR2 from the germline V gene are SQVTM and ANQGSEA. The CDR3 has 15 residues. The J segment lost 5 bases and the V segment lost 6 bases, leaving 14 bases of the junction unmatched. Method: immunoSEQ multiplex PCR; TCRdb's copy keeps in-frame clones and lacks some. This table holds under 400,000 clones, roughly 88% found once. The receptor comes from a woman under 30 in good health and CMV-seronegative. Sequences were obtained from PBMCs. The chain employs TRBV29-1 and TRBJ2-3, with 7 positions matching TRBD1. CDR3: CSVDTTDRDGDTQYF. In DNA, the CDR3 is TGCAGCGTAGATACCACCGACAGGGACGGAGATACGCAGTATTTT.